These T cell receptor beta chains were read from a single sample in a study of CD8+ T cells in alopecia areata. Only in-frame clones appear in the TCRdb table, and some are missing; sequencing was by immunoSEQ multiplex PCR. The sample carries more than 200,000 clones, 55% to 70% recorded once. The specimen comprised CD4+ T cells sorted from blood, sampled at week 4, from a patient treated with tofacitinib. The receptors come from a human donor with alopecia areata. The CDR3 runs from the conserved cysteine through the conserved F or W. Each record gives: V gene, J gene, CDR3 protein.

V gene: TRBV5-4; J gene: TRBJ2-3; CDR3 protein: CASSQGLAGTDTQYF
V gene: TRBV4-2; J gene: TRBJ1-5; CDR3 protein: CASSQVAGANQPQHF
V gene: TRBV7-9; J gene: TRBJ2-7; CDR3 protein: CASSLEIAGPYEQYF
V gene: TRBV7-2; J gene: TRBJ2-1; CDR3 protein: CASSFRGDSYNEQFF
V gene: TRBV29-1; J gene: TRBJ1-1; CDR3 protein: CSAGDRGLTEAFF
V gene: TRBV5-1; J gene: TRBJ2-1; CDR3 protein: CASSFGVALNEQFF
V gene: TRBV25-1; J gene: TRBJ2-6; CDR3 protein: CASSLATSGANVLTF
V gene: TRBV6-5; J gene: TRBJ1-1; CDR3 protein: CASSTPTEAFF
V gene: TRBV9; J gene: TRBJ2-7; CDR3 protein: CASSALQTGGEQYF
V gene: TRBV30; J gene: TRBJ1-5; CDR3 protein: CAWNGGLNQPQHF
V gene: TRBV5-6; J gene: TRBJ1-1; CDR3 protein: CASSLGVRANTEAFF
V gene: TRBV29-1; J gene: TRBJ1-1; CDR3 protein: CSAWTGVNTEAFF
V gene: TRBV7-8; J gene: TRBJ1-2; CDR3 protein: CASSFERVGYTF
V gene: TRBV29-1; J gene: TRBJ1-2; CDR3 protein: CSGGGVEGYTF
V gene: TRBV30; J gene: TRBJ2-3; CDR3 protein: CAWSYGPTTDTQYF
V gene: TRBV5-4; J gene: TRBJ1-6; CDR3 protein: CASSLGQYNSPLHF
V gene: TRBV4-1; J gene: TRBJ2-3; CDR3 protein: CASSQVSGGTDTQYF
V gene: TRBV7-2; J gene: TRBJ2-7; CDR3 protein: CASSPGTTPAHEQYF
V gene: TRBV5-1; J gene: TRBJ2-5; CDR3 protein: CASSLAGTSRETQYF
V gene: TRBV30; J gene: TRBJ1-1; CDR3 protein: CAWRPGQVTEAFF
V gene: TRBV7-2; J gene: TRBJ1-5; CDR3 protein: CASSLARAGGNQPQHF
V gene: TRBV27; J gene: TRBJ2-3; CDR3 protein: CASSLLGGVTDTQYF
V gene: TRBV30; J gene: TRBJ1-2; CDR3 protein: CAWSSTGASYTF
V gene: TRBV2; J gene: TRBJ2-7; CDR3 protein: CASKGQTYEQYF
V gene: TRBV25-1; J gene: TRBJ1-6; CDR3 protein: CASTDQGLSNSPLHF
V gene: TRBV6-5; J gene: TRBJ1-2; CDR3 protein: CAIREGRNYGYTF
V gene: TRBV11-2; J gene: TRBJ1-5; CDR3 protein: CASSFAGPGSNQPQHF
V gene: TRBV7-9; J gene: TRBJ1-6; CDR3 protein: CASTAVNSPLHF
V gene: TRBV15; J gene: TRBJ2-7; CDR3 protein: CATSKGAEQYF